These 32 T cell receptor beta chains share one sample of origin, sequenced in a study of TIL therapy for anti-PD-1-resistant metastatic lung cancer. Time point noted: pre-treatment sample, taken before nivolumab and TIL therapy. The tumor samples were excised metastases, mostly pleural nodules or supraclavicular lymph nodes. The immunoSEQ assay was v3. Method: immunoSEQ multiplex PCR; TCRdb's copy keeps in-frame clones and lacks some. The sample holds roughly 6,300 clones, about 66% seen once. Sequencing used tumor tissue, obtained at baseline. Receptor source: a person aged 25 to 85 with non-small cell lung cancer.

By sample share, this clone is medium-sized (0.01 to 0.1%). The J gene is TRBJ2-1, the V gene TRBV7-9, with no clear D. The CDR3 covers 13 residues. V dropped 3 bases and J dropped 6 bases, with 9 bases sitting between them. Germline CDR1 SEHNR, CDR2 FQNEAQ (reference sequence). The CDR3 protein is CASSFDSRNEQFF. DNA of the CDR3: TGTGCCAGCAGCTTCGATTCCCGCAATGAGCAGTTCTTC.

V gene TRBV9 combines with J gene TRBJ2-2; TRBD1 matches at 7 bases. The CDR3 is made up of 16 amino acids. The V and J ends lost 0 bases and 3 bases, in that order; junction bases with no gene match: 5. Germline V gene lookup returns CDR1 SGDLS and CDR2 YYNGEE. The CDR3 sequence is CASSVVSGGYTGELFF. CDR3 in DNA: TGTGCCAGCAGCGTAGTCTCAGGGGGATACACCGGGGAGCTGTTTTTT.

The rearrangement joins TRBV18 to TRBJ2-3, with TRBD2 matching over 12 bases. J lost 5 bases, V lost 5 bases, and 8 bases had no gene match. Germline V gene data show CDR1 as KGHSH and CDR2 as LQKENI. The CDR3 totals 16 residues. The CDR3 sequence is CASSSGLAGSEDTQYF. The CDR3, as DNA: TGTGCCAGCTCATCAGGACTAGCGGGATCTGAAGATACGCAGTATTTT.

There are a few counts of this clone. The J gene is TRBJ2-7, the V gene TRBV6-2 or TRBV6-3; 7 bases fit TRBD1. CDR3 length: 14 amino acids. With 4 bases clipped from V and 0 bases from J, the junction kept 3 bases outside the gene matches. Per germline, CDR1 MNHEY and CDR2 SVGEGT. CDR3 sequence reads: CASSSPGGSYEQYF. CDR3 coding DNA: TGTGCCAGCAGTTCCCCAGGGGGCTCCTACGAGCAGTACTTC.

This clone is labeled as medium-sized (0.01 to 0.1%). The rearrangement links TRBV5-5 to TRBJ1-2; D possibly corresponds to TRBD1 (5 bases). Between the trimmed V and J ends, which lost 7 bases and 0 bases, there was a span of 7 bases. This CDR3 comprises 12 residues. The germline V gene encodes CDR1 SGHKS and CDR2 YYEKEE (reference sequence). The CDR3 nucleotides are TGTGCCAGCTGGGACTCTAACTATGGCTACACCTTC. It codes for CASWDSNYGYTF.

V gene TRBV27 combines with J gene TRBJ1-6; D is perhaps TRBD1 (5 bases). CDR1 MNHEY and CDR2 SMNVEV come from the germline V gene (reference sequence). CDR3 length equals 13 residues. V lost 5 bases and J lost 8, with 10 bases in between. In DNA form, the CDR3 reads TGTGCCAGCAGTATCCGACAGTATTCACCCCTCCACTTT. Translation gives CASSIRQYSPLHF.

The V call is TRBV11-2, the J call TRBJ2-5; D is undetermined. The CDR3 spans 14 residues. Germline V gene sequence: CDR1 SGHAT, CDR2 FQNNGV. V was shortened by 8 bases and J by 1 base, with 14 bases between the two germline ends. CDR3 DNA: TGTGCCAGCCGCCGAACATTGACCCAAGAGACCCAGTACTTC. Protein product: CASRRTLTQETQYF.

The V gene is TRBV19, the J gene TRBJ1-1; D may be TRBD1 (5 bases). V lost 7 bases and J 5 bases, leaving 26 bases between the germline ends. Per the germline V gene, CDR1 is LNHDA and CDR2 is SQIVND (reference sequence). The CDR3 has 17 amino acids. CDR3 residues: CASNPLKFAGRSTEAFF. The CDR3 DNA reads TGTGCCAGTAATCCCCTGAAGTTCGCAGGGAGGTCGACTGAAGCTTTCTTT. Combining the CDR3 with reference TRBV19 and TRBJ1-1 gives the whole variable domain DGGITQSPKYLFRKEGQNVTLSCEQNLNHDAMYWYRQDPGQGLRLIYYSQIVNDFQKGDIAEGYSVSREKKESFPLTVTSAQKNPTAFYLCASNPLKFAGRSTEAFFGQGTRLTVV.

V and J are TRBV25-1 and TRBJ2-1; possibly TRBD2 for D (5 bases). V lost 2 bases and J 0 bases, leaving 14 bases between the germline ends. CDR3 length equals 17 residues. Germline V CDR1 and CDR2: MGHDK, SYGVNS. CDR3 sequence reads: CASSEGSGDYSYNEQFF. The CDR3 DNA follows: TGTGCCAGCAGTGAAGGATCCGGCGACTACTCCTACAATGAGCAGTTCTTC.

By share, this clone counts as large. The chain links TRBV30 to TRBJ1-1; D remains ambiguous. The length of the CDR3 is 13 residues. Germline V gene data show CDR1 as GTSNPN and CDR2 as SVGIG (reference sequence). V lost 2 bases and J 4 bases, leaving 11 bases between the germline ends. The DNA for the CDR3 is TGTGCCTGGAGTTTTCGTGATGGCACTGAAGCTTTCTTT. Its translation is CAWSFRDGTEAFF.

V gene TRBV4-2 combines with J gene TRBJ2-1; no reliable D call. This CDR3 is 13 amino acids long. V shed 0 bases and J shed 16 bases, with 16 bases lying between them. Germline CDR1 and CDR2: LGHNA and YNFKEQ. Written as DNA, the CDR3 is TGTGCCAGCAGCCAAGAGTTGTTACGAGCACCATTCTTC. Translating it yields CASSQELLRAPFF.

This rearrangement joins TRBV4-1 to TRBJ2-7, with a weak D call TRBD2 (6 bases). Trimming pared 3 bases from V and 4 bases from J, leaving 19 bases between. Germline loops: CDR1 MGHRA, CDR2 YSYEKL. This CDR3 is built from 16 residues. The CDR3 DNA sequence: TGCGCCAGCAGCCAGACGGGGACTCAGCCTAGGTACGAGCAGTACTTC. Protein product: CASSQTGTQPRYEQYF.

The chain links TRBV5-6 to TRBJ2-1; perhaps TRBD2 as D (6 bases). CDR3 length: 14 residues. Germline assignment: CDR1 SGHDT and CDR2 YYEEEE. V was clipped by 3 bases and J by 3 bases, with 10 bases between them. CDR3 sequence: CASSSGGFYNEQFF. As DNA, the CDR3 is TGTGCCAGCAGCTCCGGAGGGTTCTACAATGAGCAGTTCTTC.

This clone is termed large. The CDR3 sequence is CASSFSGGYNSPLHF. CDR3 bases: TGTGCCAGCAGCTTCTCAGGGGGATATAATTCACCCCTCCACTTT. The chain recombines TRBV7-3 with TRBJ1-6; TRBD1 matches 7 bases. Germline V gives CDR1 SGHTA, CDR2 FQGTGA. Trimming removed 3 bases from V and 4 bases from J; junction bases left unmatched: 3. This CDR3 has 15 amino acids.

In DNA form, the CDR3 reads TGCGCCAGCAAACCCCGGACAGCGAACACCGGGGAGCTGTTTTTT. Translating gives CASKPRTANTGELFF. V gene TRBV5-1 combines with J gene TRBJ2-2; tentative D call: TRBD1 (6 bases). The CDR3 sequence is 15 residues long. V lost 6 bases, J lost 0 bases, and 12 bases lay in between. Germline loops: CDR1 SGHRS, CDR2 YFSETQ.

The sample holds a few counts of this clone. DNA for the CDR3: TGCGCCAGCAGCCAAGGTTCTAGACCTAAAGAGACCCAGTACTTC. This codes for CASSQGSRPKETQYF. The chain joins TRBV4-1 to TRBJ2-5; D is undetermined. The CDR3 is 15 amino acids. The germline V and J ends were trimmed by 1 base and 3 bases, with 12 bases remaining between them. CDR1 and CDR2 (germline): MGHRA, YSYEKL.

The chain combines TRBV18 with TRBJ2-5; TRBD2 aligns across 8 bases. Germline V gene sequence: CDR1 KGHSH, CDR2 LQKENI. V trimming: 2 bases; J trimming: 5 bases; junction bases outside the gene matches: 7. This CDR3 region has 15 residues. CDR3 sequence: CASSPMAGGSETQYF. For the CDR3, the DNA is TGTGCCAGCTCACCAATGGCGGGAGGTTCGGAGACCCAGTACTTC.

The chain combines TRBV10-3 with TRBJ1-2, with D maybe TRBD1 (5 bases). Germline V lookup: CDR1 ENHRY, CDR2 SYGVKD. Trimming pared 4 bases from V and 8 bases from J, leaving 23 bases between. The CDR3 runs 16 residues. The CDR3 sequence is CAISAPTGGAVRGYTF. Here the CDR3 DNA reads TGTGCCATCAGTGCCCCCACGGGAGGGGCTGTGAGGGGCTACACCTTC.

This clone was detected a few times. The chain uses TRBV4-1 and TRBJ2-3; D is unclear. Germline CDR1 reads MGHRA; CDR2 reads YSYEKL. Deletions cut 4 bases from V and 0 bases from J, with 8 bases between. The CDR3 extends over 14 amino acids. CDR3 residues: CASSPRQSTDTQYF. DNA for the CDR3: TGCGCCAGCAGCCCGAGACAAAGCACAGATACGCAGTATTTT.

Concerning this clone itself: Other DNA sequences in the same sample also yield this CDR3. The chain carries TRBV7-2 and TRBJ2-1; no reliable D call. Between the trimmed V and J ends, which lost 2 bases and 0 bases, there was a span of 8 bases. CDR1 is SGHTA and CDR2 is FQGNSA in the germline V gene. The CDR3 is made up of 15 amino acids. The CDR3 region has the DNA TGTGCCAGCAGCTTAACCCGGAGCTCCTACAATGAGCAGTTCTTC. Protein: CASSLTRSSYNEQFF.

The gene calls are TRBV5-1 and TRBJ2-7, with a weak D call TRBD2 (6 bases). Germline lookup yields CDR1 SGHRS and CDR2 YFSETQ. CDR3 length: 14 residues. V was trimmed by 4 bases and J by 0 bases, leaving 11 bases between them. The CDR3 is CASSPAGSSYEQYF. CDR3 bases: TGCGCCAGCAGCCCAGCGGGTAGCTCCTACGAGCAGTACTTC.

The chain has TRBV6-1 and TRBJ1-5; D is uncertain. Germline loops: CDR1 MNHNS, CDR2 SASEGT. The CDR3 has 13 residues. The V gene lost 2 bases and the J gene lost 6 bases, with 8 bases spanning the gap. The CDR3 loop is CASSESGIQPQHF. The CDR3 coding sequence is TGTGCCAGCAGTGAATCGGGGATTCAGCCCCAGCATTTT.

V is TRBV2 and J is TRBJ2-5; D uncertain. The CDR3 contains 11 residues. Between the trimmed V and J ends, which lost 6 bases and 5 bases, there was a span of 7 bases. Looked up from germline, CDR1 is SNHLY and CDR2 is FYNNEI. CDR3: CASSPFETQYF. As DNA, the CDR3 is TGTGCCAGCAGCCCATTCGAGACCCAGTACTTC.

The CDR3 reads CASSNRDRVIGDGYTF. CDR3 nucleotide sequence: TGTGCCAGCAGTAACCGGGACAGGGTGATCGGTGATGGCTACACCTTC. The rearrangement joins TRBV5-6 to TRBJ1-2; 9 nucleotides align to TRBD1. V was clipped by 5 bases and J by 6 bases; unmatched bases: 14. Per germline, CDR1 SGHDT and CDR2 YYEEEE. The CDR3 is 16 residues long.

This chain connects TRBV6-2 or TRBV6-3 to TRBJ2-7, with unresolved D. This CDR3 contains 15 residues. V gave up 6 bases and J gave up 2 bases, with 17 bases separating them. Germline lookup yields CDR1 MNHEY and CDR2 SVGEGT. The CDR3: CASSRATQQTYEQYV. The CDR3 DNA reads as TGTGCCAGCAGCCGCGCAACACAGCAAACCTACGAGCAGTACGTC.

V is TRBV10-3 and J is TRBJ2-1, with D possibly TRBD1 on 6 matching bases. Germline V gives CDR1 ENHRY, CDR2 SYGVKD. Trimming took 2 bases from V and 0 from J, leaving 14 bases between them. The CDR3 is 17 residues long. The CDR3 nucleotides read TGTGCCATCAGTGAGATCCGGGGACAACGCTCCTACAATGAGCAGTTCTTC. Translated: CAISEIRGQRSYNEQFF.

The chain has TRBV5-1 and TRBJ2-1, with 10 nucleotides matching TRBD2. The germline V gene has CDR1 SGHRS and CDR2 YFSETQ. CDR3 length: 15 residues. Losses at the gene ends were 2 bases for V and 7 bases for J; bases not matched to a gene: 6. CDR3 protein: CASSFRLAGVNEQFF. The DNA for the CDR3 is TGCGCCAGCAGCTTTAGGCTAGCGGGAGTAAATGAGCAGTTCTTC.

The chain recombines TRBV10-3 with TRBJ1-2; D not certain. V was trimmed by 3 bases and J by 7 bases, leaving 6 bases between them. Germline V lookup: CDR1 ENHRY, CDR2 SYGVKD. This CDR3 is 11 amino acids long. Here the CDR3 DNA reads TGTGCCATCAGTGATACCACTGGCTACACCTTC. This encodes CAISDTTGYTF.

The chain couples TRBV27 to TRBJ2-5, with D perhaps TRBD1 (5 bases). The germline V gene encodes CDR1 MNHEY and CDR2 SMNVEV (reference sequence). V dropped 6 bases and J dropped 2 bases, with 13 bases sitting between them. The CDR3 is 14 amino acids. This CDR3 reads CASRDPTDQETQYF. The CDR3 nucleotides read TGTGCCAGCAGGGACCCGACAGATCAAGAGACCCAGTACTTC.

The chain carries TRBV5-1 and TRBJ2-1, with 8 bases identical to TRBD1. The trim removed 4 bases at V and 4 bases at J, leaving 13 bases unmatched. Germline V lookup: CDR1 SGHRS, CDR2 YFSETQ. This CDR3 contains 17 residues. The CDR3 DNA reads TGCGCCAGCAGCGTGTTGACCGGGACAGGCCTTTACAATGAGCAGTTCTTC. As protein: CASSVLTGTGLYNEQFF.

The V and J genes are TRBV3-1 (or the pseudogene TRBV3-2) and TRBJ1-5, with D tentatively TRBD1 (5 bases). Looked up from germline, CDR1 is LGHDT and CDR2 is YNNKEL (reference sequence). V lost 6 bases, J lost 5 bases, and 11 bases lay in between. The CDR3 is 13 amino acids. The CDR3 sequence is CASSLTTDQPQHF. For the CDR3, the DNA is TGTGCCAGCAGTTTAACGACAGATCAGCCCCAGCATTTT.

There are a few counts of this clone. V usage is TRBV5-6 and J usage is TRBJ1-1, with TRBD1 as a possible D gene (5 bases). This CDR3 is built from 17 residues. Trimming removed 4 bases from V and 2 bases from J, with 21 bases in between. Germline CDR1 is SGHDT and CDR2 is YYEEEE. CDR3 sequence (DNA): TGTGCCAGCAGCCAAAGAGTTTCCGGGACGGCTAACACTGAAGCTTTCTTT. Its translation is CASSQRVSGTANTEAFF.